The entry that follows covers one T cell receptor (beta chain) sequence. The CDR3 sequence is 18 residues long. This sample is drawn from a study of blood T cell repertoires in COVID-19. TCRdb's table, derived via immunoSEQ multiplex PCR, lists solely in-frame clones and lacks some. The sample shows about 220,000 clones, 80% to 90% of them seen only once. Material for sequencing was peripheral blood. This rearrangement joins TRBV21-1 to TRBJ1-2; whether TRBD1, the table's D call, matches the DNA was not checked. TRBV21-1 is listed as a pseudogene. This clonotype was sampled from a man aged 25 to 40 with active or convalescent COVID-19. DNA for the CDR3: TGTGCCAGCAGCAAATGGGGGACAGGGGATCGATTAGCCTATGGCTACACCTTC. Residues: CASSKWGTGDRLAYGYTF.